These 20 T cell receptor beta chains were all obtained from the same sample, sequenced in a study of graft-versus-host responses after intestinal transplantation (dated by TCRdb to 2020 to 2023). The antigens these receptors bind are not known. The sample's time point label is to be understood as: cells obtained before transplantation from donor or recipient. Preparation of the library involved the immunoSEQ multiplex PCR assay. In TCRdb, the immuneACCESS table is reduced to in-frame sequences with V and J assigned. These tables do not hold every clone; where another copy was compared, an unresolved V gene accounts for under half, and the others remain unexplained. This sample has about 64,000 clones in its table, and 85% to 95% of those were observed once. 1.7% of the sample lies in the top ten. The sequencing here drew on unstimulated CD8+ T cells sorted from spleen or lymph node cells, taken before transplant. These receptors all come from a human donor who was the organ donor for an intestinal transplant.

The chain uses TRBV7-9 and TRBJ2-7; possible D gene TRBD1, 5 bases. Germline CDR1 and CDR2: SEHNR and FQNEAQ (reference sequence). Trimming removed 1 base at V and 3 bases at J, with 10 bases between. The CDR3 has 14 amino acids. CDR3 bases: TGTGCCAGCAGCTTAGTGTGGACAAGCTACGAGCAGTACTTC. This encodes CASSLVWTSYEQYF.

Remarks on this clone: The junction shows a germline mismatch at one end, possibly a read error. The chain combines TRBV7-3 with TRBJ1-2, with TRBD1 as a possible D gene (5 bases). Per the germline V gene, CDR1 is SGHTA and CDR2 is FQGTGA. The CDR3 sequence is 14 residues long. DNA for the CDR3: TGTGCCAGCAGCCCAAAGGGCCAGGACAATGTTCGTTTGTTC. It translates to CASSPKGQDNVRLF.

The gene calls are TRBV6-5 and TRBJ2-2, with TRBD2 as a possible D gene (5 bases). The CDR3 spans 13 residues. V was cut by 2 bases and J by 5 bases, with 6 bases left in between. Germline loops: CDR1 MNHEY, CDR2 SVGAGI. The CDR3 region has the DNA TGTGCCAGCAGTTACAGGGAGACCGGGGAGCTGTTTTTT. Encoded protein: CASSYRETGELFF.

The chain has TRBV11-2 and TRBJ1-1; TRBD1 matches 10 bases. After removal of 3 bases from V and 6 bases from J, the junction contained 4 bases not matched to a gene. Germline values: CDR1 SGHAT, CDR2 FQNNGV. CDR3 size: 14 residues. DNA for the CDR3: TGTGCCAGCAGCTTGGTGACAGGGGGCGCTGAAGCTTTCTTT. Residues: CASSLVTGGAEAFF.

The chain has TRBV6-1 and TRBJ1-5; possible D gene TRBD1, 6 bases. The CDR3 runs 13 residues. The V and J ends lost 5 bases and 5 bases respectively, with 10 bases between them. Germline CDR1 MNHNS, CDR2 SASEGT. CDR3 sequence reads: CASSWTDDQPQHF. CDR3 DNA sequence: TGTGCCAGCAGTTGGACAGATGATCAGCCCCAGCATTTT.

The chain links TRBV7-9 to TRBJ2-5; 7 bases map to TRBD2. The J call may be incorrect, as the DNA end agrees better with TRBJ2-7. There are 15 residues in the CDR3. Germline V lookup: CDR1 SEHNR, CDR2 FQNEAQ (reference sequence). The CDR3 here is CASSPVGGSSYEQYF. The CDR3 DNA follows: TGTGCCAGCAGCCCAGTGGGCGGGAGCTCCTACGAGCAGTACTTC.

In this sample, this clone turned up once. The chain uses TRBV27 and TRBJ2-7; D is ambiguous. Germline-derived CDR1 and CDR2 are MNHEY and SMNVEV (reference sequence). V gave up 3 bases and J gave up 3 bases, with 9 bases separating them. The CDR3 extends over 13 amino acids. The CDR3 nucleotides are TGTGCCAGCAGTTTTTCGCTCGGCTACGAGCAGTACTTC. Protein product: CASSFSLGYEQYF.

This clone showed up just a few times. The J gene is TRBJ2-7, the V gene TRBV4-1; D possibly corresponds to TRBD2 (6 bases). The CDR3 consists of 15 residues. Per the germline V gene, CDR1 is MGHRA and CDR2 is YSYEKL. V lost 3 bases to trimming and J lost 0 bases, with 12 bases between them. CDR3 sequence: CASSQVAVSSYEQYF. CDR3 sequence (DNA): TGCGCCAGCAGCCAGGTAGCGGTAAGCTCCTACGAGCAGTACTTC.

The genes are TRBV11-2 and TRBJ2-1, with 10 bases fitting TRBD2. With 5 bases clipped from V and 3 bases from J, the junction kept 13 bases outside the gene matches. Germline V lookup: CDR1 SGHAT, CDR2 FQNNGV. The CDR3 sequence is 18 residues long. The CDR3 DNA reads as TGTGCCAGCAGCCCCCCCTGGCGTCTAGCGGGAGTCTACAATGAGCAGTTCTTC. Encoded protein: CASSPPWRLAGVYNEQFF.

The rearrangement joins TRBV27 to TRBJ2-7, with TRBD1 matching 8 bases. Per germline, CDR1 MNHEY and CDR2 SMNVEV (reference sequence). There are 15 residues in the CDR3. The J segment lost 4 bases and the V segment lost 8 bases, leaving 13 bases of the junction unmatched. CDR3 region: CASWTVTGESYEQYF. The CDR3 nucleotides read TGTGCCAGCTGGACCGTGACAGGGGAGAGTTACGAGCAGTACTTC.

The chain has TRBV5-1 and TRBJ1-2, with D perhaps TRBD1 (6 bases). Germline CDR1 SGHRS, CDR2 YFSETQ. The CDR3 loop spans 11 amino acids. Trimming pared 5 bases from V and 6 bases from J, leaving 8 bases between. CDR3 loop: CASSSGDGYTF. The CDR3 bases are TGCGCCAGCAGTTCAGGGGATGGCTACACCTTC.

The chain couples TRBV27 to TRBJ2-7, with TRBD2 matching over 14 bases. Germline V CDR1 and CDR2: MNHEY, SMNVEV (reference sequence). J was trimmed by 0 bases and V by 5 bases; bases with no gene match: 12. The CDR3 runs 19 residues. CDR3 DNA: TGTGCCAGCAGTGACAACCCGGGACTAGCGGGAGCCCCCTCCTACGAGCAGTACTTC. It translates to CASSDNPGLAGAPSYEQYF.

The genes are TRBV10-3 and TRBJ1-2; D not resolved. Germline V lookup: CDR1 ENHRY, CDR2 SYGVKD. V lost 2 bases to trimming and J lost 6 bases, with 25 bases between them. CDR3 length: 18 amino acids. DNA for the CDR3: TGTGCCATCAGTGAGGCCCCTCGACCCGAGGTCGGATACGATGGCTACACCTTC. Encoded protein: CAISEAPRPEVGYDGYTF.

V and J are TRBV27 and TRBJ1-1; tentative D call: TRBD1 (6 bases). V dropped 4 bases and J dropped 1 base, with 7 bases sitting between them. The CDR3 length is 13 residues. The V gene's germline CDR1 is MNHEY and CDR2 SMNVEV (reference sequence). The CDR3 bases are TGTGCCAGCAGTTCACAGGGGAACACTGAAGCTTTCTTT. This gives the protein CASSSQGNTEAFF.

V is TRBV4-1 and J is TRBJ2-7; maybe TRBD2 (6 bases). Looked up from germline, CDR1 is MGHRA and CDR2 is YSYEKL. Between the trimmed V and J ends, which lost 0 bases and 3 bases, there was a span of 12 bases. The CDR3 sequence is 15 residues long. The CDR3 region has the DNA TGCGCCAGCAGCCAAGAAAGTGGGGGGAACTACGAGCAGTACTTC. As protein: CASSQESGGNYEQYF.

The chain joins TRBV9 to TRBJ1-5, with no clear D. This CDR3 contains 19 residues. The germline V gene has CDR1 SGDLS and CDR2 YYNGEE. V dropped 2 bases and J dropped 0 bases, with 21 bases sitting between them. The CDR3 nucleotides are TGTGCCAGCAGCGTGACCCGCCCCGAGCGGAGATATAGCAATCAGCCCCAGCATTTT. Protein sequence: CASSVTRPERRYSNQPQHF.

The rearrangement joins TRBV6-5 to TRBJ2-7, with TRBD2 as a possible D gene (6 bases). This CDR3 is built from 15 residues. V lost 0 bases to trimming and J lost 3 bases, with 12 bases between them. Looked up from germline, CDR1 is MNHEY and CDR2 is SVGAGI. CDR3 protein: CASSYSGAGNYEQYF. CDR3 DNA: TGTGCCAGCAGTTACTCCGGGGCGGGAAACTACGAGCAGTACTTC.

This CDR3 reads CSVGGSGQETQYF. For the CDR3, the DNA is TGCAGCGTTGGGGGTAGCGGGCAAGAGACCCAGTACTTC. This chain connects TRBV29-1 to TRBJ2-5, with 7 bases that match TRBD2. V lost 4 bases, J lost 2 bases, and 4 bases stayed unmatched. Germline V CDR1 and CDR2: SQVTM, ANQGSEA. This CDR3 has 13 residues.

The chain is built from TRBV28 and TRBJ2-7; D is possibly TRBD1 (5 bases). Germline CDR1 and CDR2: MDHEN and SYDVKM. The CDR3 totals 14 residues. V was trimmed by 2 bases and J by 6 bases, leaving 14 bases between them. CDR3 DNA sequence: TGTGCCAGCAGTTTAGTGGCCAGGGAAGGCGAGCAGTACTTC. It is translated as CASSLVAREGEQYF.

The chain links TRBV6-5 to TRBJ2-3, with a possible D match to TRBD2 (6 bases). The CDR3 is 15 residues long. V was pared by 0 bases and J by 7 bases, with 14 bases between. Germline CDR1 and CDR2: MNHEY and SVGAGI. The CDR3 loop reads CASSYSEGSANTQYF. CDR3 bases: TGTGCCAGCAGTTACTCGGAGGGGAGCGCTAATACGCAGTATTTT.